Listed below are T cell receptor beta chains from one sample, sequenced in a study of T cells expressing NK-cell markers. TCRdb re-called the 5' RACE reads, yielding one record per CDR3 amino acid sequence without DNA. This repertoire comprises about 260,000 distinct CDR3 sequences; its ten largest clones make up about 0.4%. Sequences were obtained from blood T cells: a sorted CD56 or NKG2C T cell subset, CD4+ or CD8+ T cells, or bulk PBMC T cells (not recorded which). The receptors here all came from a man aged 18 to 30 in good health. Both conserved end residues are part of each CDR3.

CAFRSSVGEAFF | TRBJ1-1 | TRBV12-3/TRBV12-4
CASSLEEQSYEQYF | TRBJ2-7 | TRBV7-2
CASGPPGLSNQPQHF | TRBJ1-5 | TRBV12-3/TRBV12-4
CASSIRGRMDTQYF | TRBJ2-3 | TRBV12-3/TRBV12-4
CSARKRTSGWSEQFF | TRBJ2-1 | TRBV20-1
CASSPWEGAHNTEAFF | TRBJ1-1 | TRBV12-3/TRBV12-4
CASSYGTSGSWGTDTQYF | TRBJ2-3 | TRBV7-3
CASSLVGGVEETQYF | TRBJ2-5 | TRBV28
CASSAGTVSDTQYF | TRBJ2-3 | TRBV19
CASRLGTASNYGYTF | TRBJ1-2 | TRBV11-2
CSVAPGLAGPSYEQYF | TRBJ2-7 | TRBV29-1
CASSEQGQGGEKLFF | TRBJ1-4 | TRBV25-1
CASSLAGTGSLTGELFF | TRBJ2-2 | TRBV7-2
CSAKAGGNGDTQYF | TRBJ2-3 | TRBV20-1
CSGFTGVGANVLTF | TRBJ2-6 | TRBV20-1
CSASPRGEQYF | TRBJ2-7 | TRBV20-1
CASSQPPLTSGRYEQYF | TRBJ2-7 | TRBV4-2
CSARSGSGTDTQYF | TRBJ2-3 | TRBV20-1
CASSAPTGGSAGANVLTF | TRBJ2-6 | TRBV9
CSADAPSGSKETQYF | TRBJ2-5 | TRBV20-1
CASYGGSWTGELFF | TRBJ2-2 | TRBV19
CSAPPPSGKKNIQYF | TRBJ2-4 | TRBV20-1
CASSLDVGQAYF | TRBJ2-7 | TRBV7-9
CASSLSGAPTYNEQFF | TRBJ2-1 | TRBV5-4
CSVEEGPTGELFF | TRBJ2-2 | TRBV29-1
CASSLLRDLAYNEQFF | TRBJ2-1 | TRBV5-6
CASSPEGGYSHTQYF | TRBJ2-3 | TRBV5-6
CASSPTSGRGHNEQFF | TRBJ2-1 | TRBV18
CSAREGSAARKEKLFF | TRBJ1-4 | TRBV20-1
CASSLRESSYGYTF | TRBJ1-2 | TRBV12-3/TRBV12-4
CASSRQPGRDLGNTIYF | TRBJ1-3 | TRBV5-1
CASRRRGTEAFF | TRBJ1-1 | TRBV6-5
CASSPPVRPEQFF | TRBJ2-1 | TRBV18
CAISDPGVAKNIQYF | TRBJ2-4 | TRBV10-3
CASRLLGRSDTQYF | TRBJ2-3 | TRBV5-6
CASTTMGAGTSYQETQYF | TRBJ2-5 | TRBV25-1
CASSPDPFGGNIQYF | TRBJ2-4 | TRBV12-3/TRBV12-4
CASSQGDQPQHF | TRBJ1-5 | TRBV10-2
CASRHAWTDLATQYF | TRBJ2-5 | TRBV10-2
CASSPTAGPFYGYTF | TRBJ1-2 | TRBV11-2
CASIPGLAGYNEQFF | TRBJ2-1 | TRBV7-6
CSARWGREAMNTDTQYF | TRBJ2-3 | TRBV20-1
CASSWKGAAGELFF | TRBJ2-2 | TRBV5-1
CASRAWTQQGSGNTIYF | TRBJ1-3 | TRBV3-1
CASSLDLAGGADTQYF | TRBJ2-3 | TRBV7-2
CASRSTGLGEQFF | TRBJ2-1 | TRBV25-1
CASSLSPGGANTGELFF | TRBJ2-2 | TRBV5-6
CASSPGGTLGNEQFF | TRBJ2-1 | TRBV18
CAISSGRSGTSGSRETQYF | TRBJ2-5 | TRBV10-3
CASPGRSSTDTQYF | TRBJ2-3 | TRBV7-3
CASSPGLSQTQYF | TRBJ2-5 | TRBV7-2